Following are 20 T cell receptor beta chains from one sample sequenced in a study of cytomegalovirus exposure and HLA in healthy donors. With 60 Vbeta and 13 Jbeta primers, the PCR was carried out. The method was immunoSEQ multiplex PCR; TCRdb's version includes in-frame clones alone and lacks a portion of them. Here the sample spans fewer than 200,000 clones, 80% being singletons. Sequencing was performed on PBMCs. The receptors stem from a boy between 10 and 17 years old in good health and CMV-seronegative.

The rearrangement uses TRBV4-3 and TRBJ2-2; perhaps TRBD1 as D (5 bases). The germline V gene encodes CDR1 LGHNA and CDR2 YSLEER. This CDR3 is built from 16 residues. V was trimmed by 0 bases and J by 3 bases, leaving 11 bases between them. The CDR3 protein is CASSQDGAGYTGELFF. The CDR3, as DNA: TGCGCCAGCAGCCAAGATGGGGCAGGGTACACCGGGGAGCTGTTTTTT.

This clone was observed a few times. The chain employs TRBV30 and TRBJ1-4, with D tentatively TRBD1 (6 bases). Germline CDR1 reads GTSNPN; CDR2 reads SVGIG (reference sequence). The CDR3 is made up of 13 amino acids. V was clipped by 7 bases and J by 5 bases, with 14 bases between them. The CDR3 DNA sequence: TGTGCCTTCTCAGGGGCCCTAAATGAAAAACTGTTTTTT. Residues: CAFSGALNEKLFF.

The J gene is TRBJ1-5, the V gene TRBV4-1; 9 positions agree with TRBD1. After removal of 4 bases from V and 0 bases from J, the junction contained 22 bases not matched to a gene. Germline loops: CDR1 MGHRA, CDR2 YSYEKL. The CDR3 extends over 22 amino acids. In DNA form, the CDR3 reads TGCGCCAGCAGCCTCTCGAAAATACAGGGGGACAGGGTCAAATATAGCAATCAGCCCCAGCATTTT. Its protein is CASSLSKIQGDRVKYSNQPQHF.

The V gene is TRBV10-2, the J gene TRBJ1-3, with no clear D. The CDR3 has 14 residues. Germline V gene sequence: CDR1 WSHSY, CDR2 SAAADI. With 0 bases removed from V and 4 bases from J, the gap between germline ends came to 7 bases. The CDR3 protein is CASSESGAGNTIYF. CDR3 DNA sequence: TGCGCCAGCAGTGAGTCGGGCGCAGGAAACACCATATATTTT.

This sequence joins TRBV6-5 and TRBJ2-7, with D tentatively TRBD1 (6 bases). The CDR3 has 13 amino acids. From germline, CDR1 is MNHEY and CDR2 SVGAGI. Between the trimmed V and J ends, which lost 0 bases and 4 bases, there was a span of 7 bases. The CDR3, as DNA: TGTGCCAGCAGTTACTCGACAGGTTACGAGCAGTACTTC. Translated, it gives CASSYSTGYEQYF.

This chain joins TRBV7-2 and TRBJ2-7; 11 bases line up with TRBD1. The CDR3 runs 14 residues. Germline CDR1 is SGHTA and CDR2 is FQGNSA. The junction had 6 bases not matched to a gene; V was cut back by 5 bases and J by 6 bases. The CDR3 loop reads CASSRRTGGGEQYF. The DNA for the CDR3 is TGTGCCAGCAGCAGGCGGACAGGGGGCGGCGAGCAGTACTTC.

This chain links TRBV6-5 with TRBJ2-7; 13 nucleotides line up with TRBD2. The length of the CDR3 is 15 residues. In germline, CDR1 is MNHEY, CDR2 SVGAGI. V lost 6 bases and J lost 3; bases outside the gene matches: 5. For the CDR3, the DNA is TGTGCCAGCAGCTCGGGGACTAGCGGGAACTACGAGCAGTACTTC. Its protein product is CASSSGTSGNYEQYF.

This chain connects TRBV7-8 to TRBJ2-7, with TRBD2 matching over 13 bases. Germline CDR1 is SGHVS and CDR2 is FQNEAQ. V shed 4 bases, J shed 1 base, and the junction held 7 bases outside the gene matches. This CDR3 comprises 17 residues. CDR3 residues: CASSWGGLAGYSYEQYF. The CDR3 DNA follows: TGTGCCAGCAGCTGGGGGGGACTAGCGGGATATTCCTACGAGCAGTACTTC.

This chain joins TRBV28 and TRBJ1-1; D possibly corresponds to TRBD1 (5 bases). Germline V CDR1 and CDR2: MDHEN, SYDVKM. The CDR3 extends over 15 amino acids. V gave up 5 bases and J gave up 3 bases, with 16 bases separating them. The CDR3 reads CASSTVLGQDTEAFF. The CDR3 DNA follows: TGTGCCAGCAGTACTGTCTTGGGGCAGGACACTGAAGCTTTCTTT.

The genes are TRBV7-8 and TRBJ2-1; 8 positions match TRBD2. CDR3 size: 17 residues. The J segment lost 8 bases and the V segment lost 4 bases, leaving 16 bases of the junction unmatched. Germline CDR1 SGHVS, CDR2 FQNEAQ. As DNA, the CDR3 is TGTGCCAGCAGCTCAACCGGGGGGGCAATTAATACGGATGAGCAGTTCTTC. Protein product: CASSSTGGAINTDEQFF.

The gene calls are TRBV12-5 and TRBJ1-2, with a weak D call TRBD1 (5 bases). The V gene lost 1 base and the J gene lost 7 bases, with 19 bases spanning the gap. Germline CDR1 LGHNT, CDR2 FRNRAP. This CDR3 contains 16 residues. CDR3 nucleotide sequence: TGTGCTAGTGGTTTGGCGGAGGGTGGGGGACGTATTGGCTACACCTTC. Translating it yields CASGLAEGGGRIGYTF.

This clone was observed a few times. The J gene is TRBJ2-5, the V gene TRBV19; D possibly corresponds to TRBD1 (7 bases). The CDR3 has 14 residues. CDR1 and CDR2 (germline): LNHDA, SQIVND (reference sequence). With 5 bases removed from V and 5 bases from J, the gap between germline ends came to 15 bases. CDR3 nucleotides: TGTGCCAGTAGTCGCGTCTCAGGGGGGGAGACCCAGTACTTC. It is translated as CASSRVSGGETQYF.

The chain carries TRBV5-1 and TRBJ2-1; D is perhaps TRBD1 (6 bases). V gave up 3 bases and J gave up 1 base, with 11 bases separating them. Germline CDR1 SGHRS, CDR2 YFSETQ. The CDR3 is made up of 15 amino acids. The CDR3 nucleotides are TGCGCCAGCAGCTGGTCAGGGGATTCCTACAATGAGCAGTTCTTC. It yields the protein CASSWSGDSYNEQFF.

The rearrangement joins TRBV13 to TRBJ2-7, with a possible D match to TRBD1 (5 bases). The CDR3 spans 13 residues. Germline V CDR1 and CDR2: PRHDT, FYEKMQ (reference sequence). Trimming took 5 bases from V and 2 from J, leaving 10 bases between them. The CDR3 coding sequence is TGTGCCAGCAGCCCACAAGGGGCCTACGAGCAGTACTTC. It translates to CASSPQGAYEQYF.

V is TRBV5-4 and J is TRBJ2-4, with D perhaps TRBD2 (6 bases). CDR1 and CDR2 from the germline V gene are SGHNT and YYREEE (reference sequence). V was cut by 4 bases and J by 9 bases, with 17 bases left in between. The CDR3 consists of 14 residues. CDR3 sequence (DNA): TGTGCCAGCAGCGGGGGGTGGGACCCAGGCATTCAGTACTTC. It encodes CASSGGWDPGIQYF. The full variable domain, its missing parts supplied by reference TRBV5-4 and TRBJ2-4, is ETGVTQSPTHLIKTRGQQVTLRCSSQSGHNTVSWYQQALGQGPQFIFQYYREEENGRGNFPPRFSGLQFPNYSSELNVNALELDDSALYLCASSGGWDPGIQYFGAGTRLSVL.

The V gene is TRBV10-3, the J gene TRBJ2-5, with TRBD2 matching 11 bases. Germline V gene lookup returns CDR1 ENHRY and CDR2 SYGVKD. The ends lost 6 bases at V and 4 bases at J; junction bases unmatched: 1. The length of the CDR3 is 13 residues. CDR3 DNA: TGTGCCATCAGCGGACTAGCGGGAGAGACCCAGTACTTC. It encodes CAISGLAGETQYF.

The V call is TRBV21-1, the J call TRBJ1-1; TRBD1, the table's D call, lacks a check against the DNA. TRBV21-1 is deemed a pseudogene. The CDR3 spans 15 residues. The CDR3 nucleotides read TGTGCCAGCAGCTCTTCTCAGGGGTCACGGACTGAAGCTTTCTTT. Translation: CASSSSQGSRTEAFF.

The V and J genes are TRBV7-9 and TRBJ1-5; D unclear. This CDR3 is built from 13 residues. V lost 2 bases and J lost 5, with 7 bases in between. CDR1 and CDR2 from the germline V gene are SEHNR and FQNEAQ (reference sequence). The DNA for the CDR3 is TGTGCCAGCAGCTTAAGTGGGCATCAGCCCCAGCATTTT. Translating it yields CASSLSGHQPQHF.

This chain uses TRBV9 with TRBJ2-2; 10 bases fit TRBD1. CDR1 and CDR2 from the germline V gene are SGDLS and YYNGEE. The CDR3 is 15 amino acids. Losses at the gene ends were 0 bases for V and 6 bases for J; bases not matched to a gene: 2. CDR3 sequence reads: CASSVGDRGSGELFF. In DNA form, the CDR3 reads TGTGCCAGCAGCGTAGGGGACAGGGGCTCCGGGGAGCTGTTTTTT.

The CDR3 nucleotides are TGTGCCAGCTCACCACCGGCACAGGGGGCCGGCTATGGCTACACCTTC. Protein product: CASSPPAQGAGYGYTF. The V and J genes are TRBV18 and TRBJ1-2; 9 bases match TRBD1. Germline trimming cut 0 bases from V and 4 bases from J; bases unmatched to any gene: 6. The CDR3 is 16 amino acids. The germline gives CDR1 KGHSH, CDR2 LQKENI.